This TCR beta chain was documented in a study of cytomegalovirus exposure and HLA in healthy donors. Looking at the study overall: From HLA-typed donors, an early data release held some 91 million unique TCRs. Out of fewer than 500 genotyped donors, less than 85% belonged to the Caucasian-associated ancestry cluster.

Study-wide findings and caveats: TCR beta chain V- and J-gene trimming was linked, in a later analysis, to a missense variant in DCLRE1C.

As concerns this clone: The target antigen is unknown.

The PCR employed 60 Vbeta primers together with 13 Jbeta primers. Profiling relied on immunoSEQ multiplex PCR, and the TCRdb table lists in-frame clones only, not all of them. The table has about 180,000 clones, less than 80% seen once. The CDR3 runs 18 residues. Trimming cost V 3 bases and J 0 bases; bases outside gene matches: 8. Germline lookup yields CDR1 SGHTA and CDR2 FQGNSA. The receptor was isolated from a young man in good health and CMV-seronegative. The rearrangement joins TRBV7-2 to TRBJ2-1, with 10 bases lining up with TRBD2. Sequencing was carried out using PBMCs. This CDR3 reads CASSLLAGGFSSYNEQFF. Here the CDR3 DNA reads TGTGCCAGCAGCTTGTTAGCGGGGGGCTTCAGCTCCTACAATGAGCAGTTCTTC.